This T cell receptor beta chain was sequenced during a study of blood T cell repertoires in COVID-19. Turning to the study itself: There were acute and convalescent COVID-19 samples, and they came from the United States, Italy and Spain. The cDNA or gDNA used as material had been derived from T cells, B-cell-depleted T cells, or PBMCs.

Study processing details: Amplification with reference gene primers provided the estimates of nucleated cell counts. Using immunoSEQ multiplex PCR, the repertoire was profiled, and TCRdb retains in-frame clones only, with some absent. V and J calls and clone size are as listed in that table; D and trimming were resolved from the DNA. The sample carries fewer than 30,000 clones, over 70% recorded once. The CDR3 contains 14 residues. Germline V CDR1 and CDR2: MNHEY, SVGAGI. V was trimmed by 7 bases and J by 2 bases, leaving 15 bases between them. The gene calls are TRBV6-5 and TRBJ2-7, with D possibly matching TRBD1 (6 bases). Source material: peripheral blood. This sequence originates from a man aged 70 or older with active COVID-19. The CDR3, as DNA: TGTGCCAGCACCCTCGACAGGCCCCCCTACGAGCAGTACTTC. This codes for CASTLDRPPYEQYF.